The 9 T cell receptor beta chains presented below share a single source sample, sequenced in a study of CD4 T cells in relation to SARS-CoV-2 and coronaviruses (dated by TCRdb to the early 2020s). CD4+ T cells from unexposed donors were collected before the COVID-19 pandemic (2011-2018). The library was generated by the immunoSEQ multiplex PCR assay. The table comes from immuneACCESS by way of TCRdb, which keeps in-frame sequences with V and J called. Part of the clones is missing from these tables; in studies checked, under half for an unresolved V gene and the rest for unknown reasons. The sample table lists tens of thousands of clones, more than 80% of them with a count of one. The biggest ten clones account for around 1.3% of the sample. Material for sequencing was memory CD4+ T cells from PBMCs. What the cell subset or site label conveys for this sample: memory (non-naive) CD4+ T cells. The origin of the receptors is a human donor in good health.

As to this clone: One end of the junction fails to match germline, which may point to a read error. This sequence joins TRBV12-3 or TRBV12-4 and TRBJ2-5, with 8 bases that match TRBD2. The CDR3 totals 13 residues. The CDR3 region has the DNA TGTGCCAGCAGTATAGCGGGACAAGAGACCCAGTACTTC. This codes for CASSIAGQETQYF.

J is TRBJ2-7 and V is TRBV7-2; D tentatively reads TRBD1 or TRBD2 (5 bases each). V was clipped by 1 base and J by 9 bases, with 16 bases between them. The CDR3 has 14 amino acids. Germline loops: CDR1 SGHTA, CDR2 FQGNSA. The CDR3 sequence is CASSLGGTPRGQYF. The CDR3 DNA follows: TGTGCCAGCAGCTTAGGAGGGACGCCGCGAGGGCAGTACTTC.

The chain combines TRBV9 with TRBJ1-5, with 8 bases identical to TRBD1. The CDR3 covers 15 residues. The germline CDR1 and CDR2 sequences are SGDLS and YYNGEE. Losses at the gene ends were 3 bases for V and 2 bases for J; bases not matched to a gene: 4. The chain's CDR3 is CASSETDRGNQPQHF. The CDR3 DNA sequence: TGTGCCAGCAGCGAAACGGACAGGGGCAATCAGCCCCAGCATTTT.

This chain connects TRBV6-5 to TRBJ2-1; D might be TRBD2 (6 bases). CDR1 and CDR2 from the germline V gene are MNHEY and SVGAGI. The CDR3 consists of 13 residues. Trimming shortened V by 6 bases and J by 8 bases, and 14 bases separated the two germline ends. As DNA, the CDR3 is TGTGCCAGCAGCAGACAGCCGGGGGATGAGCAGTTCTTC. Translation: CASSRQPGDEQFF.

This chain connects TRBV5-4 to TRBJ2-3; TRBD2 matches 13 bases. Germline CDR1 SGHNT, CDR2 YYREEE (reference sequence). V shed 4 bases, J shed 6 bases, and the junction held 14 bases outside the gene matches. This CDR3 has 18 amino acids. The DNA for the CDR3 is TGTGCCAGCAGCGGGGGGTACCGGACTAGCGGGAGTTTGGATACGCAGTATTTT. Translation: CASSGGYRTSGSLDTQYF.

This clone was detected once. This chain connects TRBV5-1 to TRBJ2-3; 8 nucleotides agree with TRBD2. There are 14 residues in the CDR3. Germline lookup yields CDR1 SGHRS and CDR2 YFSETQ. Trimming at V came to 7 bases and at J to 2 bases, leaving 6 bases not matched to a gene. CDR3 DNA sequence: TGCGCCAGCGGTAGCGGGGTCGCCACAGATACGCAGTATTTT. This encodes CASGSGVATDTQYF.

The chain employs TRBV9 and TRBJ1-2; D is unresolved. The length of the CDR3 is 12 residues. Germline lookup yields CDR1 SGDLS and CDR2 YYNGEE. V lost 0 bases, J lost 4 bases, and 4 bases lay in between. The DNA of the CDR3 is TGTGCCAGCAGCGTAGGAGGCTATGGCTACACCTTC. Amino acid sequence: CASSVGGYGYTF.

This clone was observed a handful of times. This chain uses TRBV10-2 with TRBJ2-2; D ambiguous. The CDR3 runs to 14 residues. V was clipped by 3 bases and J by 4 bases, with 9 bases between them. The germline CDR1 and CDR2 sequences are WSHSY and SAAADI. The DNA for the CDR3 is TGCGCCAGCAGTGAAAGGGCCGTCACCGGGGAGCTGTTTTTT. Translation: CASSERAVTGELFF.

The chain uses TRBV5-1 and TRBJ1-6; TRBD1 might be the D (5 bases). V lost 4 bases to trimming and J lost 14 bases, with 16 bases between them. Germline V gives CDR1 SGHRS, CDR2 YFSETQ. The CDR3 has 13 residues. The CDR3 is CASSPGTVPSLHF. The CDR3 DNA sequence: TGCGCCAGCAGCCCGGGGACGGTGCCCTCCCTCCACTTT.